This TCR beta chain was retrieved from a study of B cell selection in AIRE deficiency. Profiled with immunoSEQ multiplex PCR; TCRdb holds only in-frame clones, not every one. The sample consists of under 2,000 clones, around 86% of them appearing once. The sorted conventional CD4 T cells were gated as CD4+CD127+. Trimming took 0 bases from V and 5 from J; bases not matched to a gene: 6. CDR1 KGHSH and CDR2 LQKENI come from the germline V gene. CDR3 length equals 15 residues. The receptor was derived from a human donor in good health. Source material: CD4+CD127+ conventional T cells sorted from PBMCs. The chain uses TRBV18 and TRBJ2-5; 7 nucleotides match TRBD2. The CDR3 coding sequence is TGTGCCAGCTCACCACCGGGGAGGGGTGTGGAGACCCAGTACTTC. Its protein product is CASSPPGRGVETQYF.